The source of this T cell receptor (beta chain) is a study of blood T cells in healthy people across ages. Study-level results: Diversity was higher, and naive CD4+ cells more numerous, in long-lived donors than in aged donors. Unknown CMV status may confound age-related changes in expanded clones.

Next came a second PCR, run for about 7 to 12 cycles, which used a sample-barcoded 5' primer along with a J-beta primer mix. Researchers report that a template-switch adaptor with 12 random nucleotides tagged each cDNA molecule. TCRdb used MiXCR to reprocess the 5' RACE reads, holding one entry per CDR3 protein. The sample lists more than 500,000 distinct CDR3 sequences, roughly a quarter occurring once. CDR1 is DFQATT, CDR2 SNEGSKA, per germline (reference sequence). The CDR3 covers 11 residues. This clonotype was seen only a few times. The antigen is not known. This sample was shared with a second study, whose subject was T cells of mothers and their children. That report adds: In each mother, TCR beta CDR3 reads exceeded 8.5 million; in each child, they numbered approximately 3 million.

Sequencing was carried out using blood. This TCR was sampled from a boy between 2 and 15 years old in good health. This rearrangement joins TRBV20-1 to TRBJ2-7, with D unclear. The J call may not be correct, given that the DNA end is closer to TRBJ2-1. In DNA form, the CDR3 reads TGCAGTGCTATACAATACAATGAGCAGTTCTTC. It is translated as CSAIQYNEQFF.